This T cell receptor (beta chain) was retrieved from a study of blood T cell repertoires in COVID-19. Overall study: Material from acute and convalescent COVID-19 was sourced from the United States, Italy and Spain. Nucleic acid was either cDNA or gDNA, and it came from T cells, B-cell-depleted T cells, or PBMCs.

CDR1 SGHKS and CDR2 YYEKEE come from the germline V gene (reference sequence). The V gene end was trimmed by 3 bases and the J gene end by 2 bases; junction bases not matched to a gene: 6. This CDR3 contains 16 residues. Authors' methods: Estimation of nucleated cell counts was performed using reference gene primer amplification. The assay was immunoSEQ multiplex PCR, and TCRdb's table has in-frame clones only and misses some. The V and J calls and clone size are taken from that table; D and trimming were inferred from the DNA. Of 55,000 to 75,000 clones listed, more than 75% are singletons. This receptor was identified in a man aged 45-65 years with active COVID-19. This chain connects TRBV5-5 to TRBJ1-2; TRBD1 matches at 11 bases. The material sequenced was peripheral blood. CDR3 bases: TGTGCCAGCAGCTCTGGGACAGGGGGAAACAACTATGGCTACACCTTC. It is translated as CASSSGTGGNNYGYTF.